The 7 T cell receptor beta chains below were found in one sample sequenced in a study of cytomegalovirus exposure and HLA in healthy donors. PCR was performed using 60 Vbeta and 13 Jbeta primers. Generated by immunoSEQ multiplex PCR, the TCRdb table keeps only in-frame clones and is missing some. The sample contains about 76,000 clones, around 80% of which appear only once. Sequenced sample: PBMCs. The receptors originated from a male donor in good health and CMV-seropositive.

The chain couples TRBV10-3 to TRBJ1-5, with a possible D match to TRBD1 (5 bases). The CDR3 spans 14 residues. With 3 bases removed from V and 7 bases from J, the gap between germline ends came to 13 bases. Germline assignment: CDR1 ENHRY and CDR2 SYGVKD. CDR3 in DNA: TGTGCCATCAGTGACGGGGGTTGGGGACAGCCCCAGCATTTT. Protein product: CAISDGGWGQPQHF.

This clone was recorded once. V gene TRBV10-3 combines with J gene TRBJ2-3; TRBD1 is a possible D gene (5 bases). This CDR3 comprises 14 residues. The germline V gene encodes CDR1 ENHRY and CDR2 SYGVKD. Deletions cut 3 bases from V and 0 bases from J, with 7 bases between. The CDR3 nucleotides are TGTGCCATCAGTGACAGGGAAAGCACAGATACGCAGTATTTT. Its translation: CAISDRESTDTQYF.

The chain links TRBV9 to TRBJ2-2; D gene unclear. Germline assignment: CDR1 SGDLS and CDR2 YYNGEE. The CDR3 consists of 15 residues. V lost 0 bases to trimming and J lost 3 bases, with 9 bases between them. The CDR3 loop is CASSVVSQDTGELFF. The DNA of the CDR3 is TGTGCCAGCAGCGTAGTAAGCCAGGACACCGGGGAGCTGTTTTTT. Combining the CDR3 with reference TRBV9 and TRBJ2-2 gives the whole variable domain DSGVTQTPKHLITATGQRVTLRCSPRSGDLSVYWYQQSLDQGLQFLIQYYNGEERAKGNILERFSAQQFPDLHSELNLSSLELGDSALYFCASSVVSQDTGELFFGEGSRLTVL.

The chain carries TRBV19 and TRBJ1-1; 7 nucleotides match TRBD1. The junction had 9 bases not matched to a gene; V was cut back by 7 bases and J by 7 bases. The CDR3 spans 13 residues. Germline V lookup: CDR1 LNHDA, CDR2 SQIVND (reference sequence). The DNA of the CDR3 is TGTGCCAGTACCCGGGACAGCGGGCGTGAAGCTTTCTTT. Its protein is CASTRDSGREAFF.

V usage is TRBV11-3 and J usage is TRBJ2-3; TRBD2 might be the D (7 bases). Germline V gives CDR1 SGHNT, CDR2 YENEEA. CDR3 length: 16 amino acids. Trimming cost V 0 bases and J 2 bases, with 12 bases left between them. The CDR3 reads CASSLEGRGATDTQYF. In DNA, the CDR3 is TGTGCCAGCAGCTTAGAGGGACGGGGGGCCACAGATACGCAGTATTTT.

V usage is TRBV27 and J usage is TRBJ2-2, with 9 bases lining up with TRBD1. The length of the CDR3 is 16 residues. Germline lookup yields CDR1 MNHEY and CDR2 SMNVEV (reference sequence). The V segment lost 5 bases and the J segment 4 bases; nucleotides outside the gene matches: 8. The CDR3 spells CASSIYTDRGTGELFF. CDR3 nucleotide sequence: TGTGCCAGCAGTATCTATACGGACAGGGGCACCGGGGAGCTGTTTTTT.

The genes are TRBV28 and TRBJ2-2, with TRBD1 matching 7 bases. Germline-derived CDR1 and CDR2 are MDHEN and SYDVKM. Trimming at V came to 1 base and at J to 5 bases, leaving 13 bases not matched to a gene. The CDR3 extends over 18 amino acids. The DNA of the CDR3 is TGTGCCAGCAGTTTATTGATGCGCCAGGGGGATCGGACCGGGGAGCTGTTTTTT. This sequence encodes CASSLLMRQGDRTGELFF.